Below, one TCR beta chain is given with its context. Its antigen remains unidentified. These data belong to a study of T cell responses to AZD1222 COVID-19 vaccine. Broader study findings: Along spike, vaccine-associated CD4 TCRs were found throughout, with dominance at 160-218 and 743-854. Baseline testing showed seropositivity in only a handful of AZD1222 recipients. Recipients of two AZD1222 doses showed rising Spike-specific TCR breadth and depth. Within unmutated variant regions lay the reported targets of nearly half of spike-specific TCRs.

V gave up 3 bases and J gave up 0 bases, with 7 bases separating them. Germline assignment: CDR1 SGHNT and CDR2 YYREEE (reference sequence). The CDR3 is made up of 13 amino acids. Clones were sequenced by immunoSEQ multiplex PCR, and TCRdb holds only the in-frame ones, with some missing. The data show around 99,000 clones, 91% seen once. This receptor was taken from an adult in good health. The J gene is TRBJ2-7, the V gene TRBV5-4; D unclear. The specimen was peripheral blood, collected on day 0 of AZD1222 vaccination. CDR3 in DNA: TGTGCCAGCAGCTATTCTAGCTCCTACGAGCAGTACTTC. Translating it yields CASSYSSSYEQYF.